Following are 4 T cell receptor beta chains from one sample sequenced in a study of shared clonotypes between healthy human individuals. CD45RO-negative cells were positively selected for CCR7, leaving out terminally differentiated effector memory CD45RA+ cells. Sequencing was performed with immunoSEQ multiplex PCR; in TCRdb, only in-frame clones are kept and a portion is missing. The profile covers about 750,000 clones, with around 93% appearing a single time and less than 25% taken by the ten largest. The sample comprised naive CD8+ T cells sorted from blood. These receptors all stem from a young man in good health.

The rearrangement joins TRBV7-9 to TRBJ1-1; the D is unclear. In germline, CDR1 is SEHNR, CDR2 FQNEAQ (reference sequence). The CDR3 has 13 residues. Trimming removed 1 base from V and 3 bases from J, with 6 bases in between. CDR3 sequence reads: CASSLGAYTEAFF. The CDR3 DNA is TGTGCCAGCAGCTTAGGCGCGTACACTGAAGCTTTCTTT.

The chain links TRBV19 to TRBJ1-5; D gene uncertain. This CDR3 contains 14 residues. V was clipped by 6 bases and J by 6 bases, with 15 bases between them. Germline-derived CDR1 and CDR2 are LNHDA and SQIVND (reference sequence). CDR3 coding DNA: TGTGCCAGTAGGGTTGGCAGGACCGGTCAGCCCCAGCATTTT. It is translated as CASRVGRTGQPQHF. Using reference TRBV19 and TRBJ1-5 for the parts outside the CDR3, the full variable domain is DGGITQSPKYLFRKEGQNVTLSCEQNLNHDAMYWYRQDPGQGLRLIYYSQIVNDFQKGDIAEGYSVSREKKESFPLTVTSAQKNPTAFYLCASRVGRTGQPQHFGDGTRLSIL.

This clone appeared a single time. The J gene is TRBJ2-3, the V gene TRBV5-5; D may be TRBD2 (5 bases). Trimming removed 0 bases at V and 4 bases at J, with 9 bases between. This CDR3 is 14 amino acids long. Germline assignment: CDR1 SGHKS and CDR2 YYEKEE (reference sequence). The CDR3: CASSLGGGPDTQYF. The CDR3 bases are TGTGCCAGCAGCTTGGGAGGCGGGCCAGATACGCAGTATTTT.

J is TRBJ2-6 and V is TRBV4-3; either TRBD1 or TRBD2 may supply D (5 bases each). Germline V lookup: CDR1 LGHNA, CDR2 YSLEER. The CDR3 contains 15 residues. Trimming took off 0 bases at V and 6 bases at J, with 9 bases between the two ends. CDR3 coding DNA: TGCGCCAGCAGCCAAGATGGTGGGACGGCCAACGTCCTGACTTTC. This gives the protein CASSQDGGTANVLTF.